A single sample gave rise to the 14 T cell receptor beta chains below, sequenced in a study of cytomegalovirus exposure and HLA in healthy donors. PCR amplification relied on 60 Vbeta primers (plus 13 Jbeta primers). Sequenced by immunoSEQ multiplex PCR; TCRdb stores in-frame clones only, minus some. The profile covers some 150,000 clones, with roughly 77% appearing a single time and roughly 3.8% taken by the ten largest. Specimen: PBMCs. These receptors were obtained from a male donor in good health and CMV-seronegative.

The rearrangement joins TRBV19 to TRBJ1-1, with D hard to call. V shed 4 bases and J shed 3 bases, with 12 bases lying between them. Germline lookup yields CDR1 LNHDA and CDR2 SQIVND (reference sequence). CDR3 length: 14 residues. CDR3 sequence (DNA): TGTGCCAGTAGTACCCCCCGGGGTTACACTGAAGCTTTCTTT. This sequence encodes CASSTPRGYTEAFF.

This chain connects TRBV7-8 to TRBJ2-1; maybe TRBD2 (5 bases). Trimming cost V 6 bases and J 12 bases, with 15 bases left between them. The CDR3 is made up of 12 amino acids. Germline-derived CDR1 and CDR2 are SGHVS and FQNEAQ. CDR3 sequence reads: CASSREASTQFF. The CDR3 nucleotides are TGTGCCAGCAGTCGGGAAGCTAGCACGCAGTTCTTC.

The CDR3 here is CASSLGDNGETEAFF. CDR3 bases: TGTGCCAGCAGCTTAGGGGACAACGGGGAAACTGAAGCTTTCTTT. The rearrangement uses TRBV11-1 and TRBJ1-1, with TRBD1 as a possible D gene (6 bases). Per the germline V gene, CDR1 is SGHAT and CDR2 is FQDESV (reference sequence). The ends were cut back, 1 base at V and 5 bases at J, with 14 bases in the middle. The CDR3 covers 15 residues.

The rearrangement links TRBV7-8 to TRBJ2-3; 11 nucleotides line up with TRBD1. Germline assignment: CDR1 SGHVS and CDR2 FQNEAQ. V gave up 1 base and J gave up 3 bases; unmatched junction bases: 6. This CDR3 comprises 17 residues. Here the CDR3 reads CASSLGWRDRGTDTQYF. CDR3 nucleotides: TGTGCCAGCAGCTTAGGCTGGAGGGACAGGGGGACAGATACGCAGTATTTT.

V usage is TRBV6-1 and J usage is TRBJ2-4; D perhaps matches TRBD2 (5 bases). The V and J ends lost 1 base and 12 bases respectively, with 22 bases between them. The V gene's germline CDR1 is MNHNS and CDR2 SASEGT. This CDR3 has 16 amino acids. The CDR3 nucleotides read TGTGCCAGCAGTGAAGTGTGGAGGACTTTGGTAGATAGTCAGTACTTC. Its translation is CASSEVWRTLVDSQYF.

This sequence joins TRBV7-2 and TRBJ2-7; D gene unclear. Germline-derived CDR1 and CDR2 are SGHTA and FQGNSA. The CDR3 has 14 residues. Trimming removed 7 bases from V and 4 bases from J, with 17 bases in between. CDR3 in amino acids: CASKLKETLYEQYF. In DNA, the CDR3 is TGTGCCAGCAAGCTAAAGGAGACTCTGTACGAGCAGTACTTC.

This clone was detected only a few times. This chain joins TRBV6-6 and TRBJ1-5; TRBD1 might be the D (6 bases). Deletions cut 4 bases from V and 4 bases from J, with 14 bases between. Germline values: CDR1 MNHNY, CDR2 SVGAGI (reference sequence). There are 15 residues in the CDR3. The CDR3: CASSWASGENQPQHF. The CDR3 DNA is TGTGCCAGCAGTTGGGCCTCAGGGGAGAATCAGCCCCAGCATTTT.

The chain joins TRBV11-2 to TRBJ1-5; D unresolved. This CDR3 region has 13 residues. The ends were cut back, 5 bases at V and 0 bases at J, with 5 bases in the middle. In germline, CDR1 is SGHAT, CDR2 FQNNGV. The CDR3 coding sequence is TGTGCCAGCAGCCATTTTAGCAATCAGCCCCAGCATTTT. Translated: CASSHFSNQPQHF.

The chain joins TRBV5-1 to TRBJ2-1, with 9 positions matching TRBD2. This CDR3 spans 15 amino acids. Germline trimming cut 4 bases from V and 8 bases from J; bases unmatched to any gene: 10. CDR1 SGHRS and CDR2 YFSETQ come from the germline V gene. The chain's CDR3 is CASSPQAGGVYEQFF. For the CDR3, the DNA is TGCGCCAGCAGCCCCCAAGCGGGGGGTGTCTATGAGCAGTTCTTC.

V usage is TRBV7-2 and J usage is TRBJ2-7; D is unclear. CDR3 length equals 11 residues. CDR1 SGHTA and CDR2 FQGNSA come from the germline V gene. The V end lost 5 bases, the J end lost 2 bases, and 4 bases lay between the germline ends. CDR3: CASSDTYEQYF. CDR3 bases: TGTGCCAGCAGCGACACCTACGAGCAGTACTTC.

This clone appeared a single time. This chain connects TRBV4-3 to TRBJ1-4; tentative D call: TRBD1 (5 bases). CDR3 size: 14 residues. Deletions cut 1 base from V and 7 bases from J, with 10 bases between. In germline, CDR1 is LGHNA, CDR2 YSLEER. CDR3 amino acids: CASSQGHRGEKLFF. The CDR3 DNA is TGCGCCAGCAGCCAAGGACATAGGGGTGAAAAACTGTTTTTT.

The chain couples TRBV25-1 to TRBJ2-5; 7 bases are a match to TRBD2. Per the germline V gene, CDR1 is MGHDK and CDR2 is SYGVNS. V lost 8 bases to trimming and J lost 4 bases; unmatched junction nucleotides: 10. The CDR3 extends over 14 amino acids. This CDR3 reads CASGWRERGETQYF. The DNA of the CDR3 is TGTGCCAGCGGGTGGCGGGAGAGGGGAGAGACCCAGTACTTC.

The V gene is TRBV5-4, the J gene TRBJ2-4; the match to TRBD1 covers 7 bases. Germline V lookup: CDR1 SGHNT, CDR2 YYREEE (reference sequence). The CDR3 is 13 amino acids. V gave up 7 bases and J gave up 6 bases; unmatched junction bases: 7. The CDR3 is CASGEQGRNIQYF. The CDR3 nucleotides read TGTGCCAGCGGGGAACAGGGGAGAAACATTCAGTACTTC.

The rearrangement uses TRBV7-2 and TRBJ2-2; 8 bases agree with TRBD1. J was trimmed by 3 bases and V by 5 bases; bases with no gene match: 8. The CDR3 has 16 residues. CDR1 is SGHTA and CDR2 is FQGNSA in the germline V gene. Written as DNA, the CDR3 is TGTGCCAGCAGCGTGGCAGGGGGCGCGTACACCGGGGAGCTGTTTTTT. Its translation: CASSVAGGAYTGELFF.